This TCR beta chain was sequenced during a study of cytomegalovirus exposure and HLA in healthy donors. Study results and caveats: Some highly shared sequence variants likely arose as a pipeline artifact. Earlier analysis found most TCR beta V segments productive about 90% or about 30% of the time.

In germline, CDR1 is MNHEY, CDR2 SVGAGI. The V gene end was trimmed by 2 bases and the J gene end by 8 bases; junction bases not matched to a gene: 8. The CDR3 runs 14 residues. The study ran its PCR with 60 Vbeta and 13 Jbeta primers. Per the study methods: A later analysis tallied approximately 87 million unique TCR beta chains, around 11 million of them shared. Profiled with immunoSEQ multiplex PCR; TCRdb holds only in-frame clones, not every one. That table supplies the V and J calls and clone size; D and trimming were determined from the DNA. The repertoire table contains around 26,000 clones. With regard to this clone: Its antigen is undetermined.

Likely unrecorded immune exposures existed in these nominally healthy donors. The rearrangement joins TRBV6-5 to TRBJ1-1; 7 bases are a match to TRBD1. The receptor was derived from a male donor in good health and CMV-seropositive. The sample comprised PBMCs. CDR3 sequence (DNA): TGTGCCAGCAGTTACCGTGGGGGACAGAGGGAAGCTTTCTTT. It translates to CASSYRGGQREAFF.